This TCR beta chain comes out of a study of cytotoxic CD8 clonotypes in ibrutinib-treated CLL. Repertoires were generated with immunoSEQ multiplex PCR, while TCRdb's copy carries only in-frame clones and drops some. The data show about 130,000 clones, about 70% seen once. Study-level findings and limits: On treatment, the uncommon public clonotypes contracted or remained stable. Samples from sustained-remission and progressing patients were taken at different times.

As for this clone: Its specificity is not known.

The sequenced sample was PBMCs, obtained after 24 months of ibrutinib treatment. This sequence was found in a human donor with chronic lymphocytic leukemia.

The CDR3 DNA sequence: TGCGCCAGCAGCCAAGGGGCAGCTCAAAATGAGCAGTTCTTC. Translating gives CASSQGAAQNEQFF. This chain connects TRBV4-3 to TRBJ2-1; D is unresolved. V was shortened by 1 base and J by 7 bases, with 11 bases between the two germline ends. The CDR3 loop spans 14 amino acids. Per germline, CDR1 LGHNA and CDR2 YSLEER.